This T cell receptor (beta chain) was identified in a study of technical replicates of blood from a few donors. TCRdb's copy holds only in-frame clones and misses some; the assay was immunoSEQ multiplex PCR. Of about 81,000 clones listed, approximately 94% are singletons. The origin of this receptor is a human donor in good health. The sequenced material came from T cells isolated from PBMCs.

As DNA, the CDR3 is TGTGCCAGCAGTTACGTCTATGAGGGGAGGGAGACCCAGTACTTC. Translated, it gives CASSYVYEGRETQYF. The chain carries TRBV6-5 and TRBJ2-5; TRBD2 is a possible D gene (6 bases). CDR1 MNHEY and CDR2 SVGAGI come from the germline V gene. The V end was cut by 2 bases, the J end by 5 bases, with 15 bases between. CDR3 length: 15 amino acids.